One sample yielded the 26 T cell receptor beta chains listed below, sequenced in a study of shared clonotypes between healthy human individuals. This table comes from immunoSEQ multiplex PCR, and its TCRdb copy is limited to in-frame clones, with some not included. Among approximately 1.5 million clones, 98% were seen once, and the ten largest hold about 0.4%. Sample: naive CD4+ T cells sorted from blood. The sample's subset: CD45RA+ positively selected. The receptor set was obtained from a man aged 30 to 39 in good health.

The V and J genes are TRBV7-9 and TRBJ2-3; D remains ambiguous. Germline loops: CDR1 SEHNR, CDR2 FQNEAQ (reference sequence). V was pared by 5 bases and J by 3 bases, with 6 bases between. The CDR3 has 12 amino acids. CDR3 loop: CASSRPTDTQYF. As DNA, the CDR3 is TGTGCCAGCAGCCGACCGACAGATACGCAGTATTTT.

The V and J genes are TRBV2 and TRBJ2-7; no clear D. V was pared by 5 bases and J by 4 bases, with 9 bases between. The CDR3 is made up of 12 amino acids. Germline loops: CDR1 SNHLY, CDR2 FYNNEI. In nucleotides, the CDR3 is TGTGCCAGCAGTCCACTCCCTTACGAGCAGTACTTC. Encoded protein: CASSPLPYEQYF.

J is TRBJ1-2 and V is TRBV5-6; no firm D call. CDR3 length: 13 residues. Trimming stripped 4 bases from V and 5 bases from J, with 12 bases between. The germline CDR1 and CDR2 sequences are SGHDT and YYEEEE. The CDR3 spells CASSRTEPYGYTF. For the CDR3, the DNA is TGTGCCAGCAGCCGAACAGAACCATATGGCTACACCTTC.

CDR3 sequence: CASSEKAAVAYEQYF. The CDR3 DNA follows: TGCGCCAGCAGTGAAAAGGCGGCAGTAGCCTACGAGCAGTACTTC. This chain joins TRBV10-1 and TRBJ2-7; D not certain. V was cut by 3 bases and J by 2 bases, with 14 bases left in between. The CDR3 spans 15 residues. Germline-derived CDR1 and CDR2 are WNHNN and SYGVQD (reference sequence).

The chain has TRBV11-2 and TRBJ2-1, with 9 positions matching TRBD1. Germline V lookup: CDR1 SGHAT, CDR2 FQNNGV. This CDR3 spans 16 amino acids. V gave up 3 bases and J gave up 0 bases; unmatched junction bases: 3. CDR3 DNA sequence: TGTGCCAGCAGCTTTCCGGGACAGGGCTCCTACAATGAGCAGTTCTTC. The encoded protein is CASSFPGQGSYNEQFF. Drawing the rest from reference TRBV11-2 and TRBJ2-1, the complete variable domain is EAGVAQSPRYKIIEKRQSVAFWCNPISGHATLYWYQQILGQGPKLLIQFQNNGVVDDSQLPKDRFSAERLKGVDSTLKIQPAKLEDSAVYLCASSFPGQGSYNEQFFGPGTRLTVL.

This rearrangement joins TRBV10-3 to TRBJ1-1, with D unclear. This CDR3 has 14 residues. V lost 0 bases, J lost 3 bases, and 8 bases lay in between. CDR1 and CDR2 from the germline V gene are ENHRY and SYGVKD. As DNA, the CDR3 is TGTGCCATCAGTGAGTCCTCATGGGACACTGAAGCTTTCTTT. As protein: CAISESSWDTEAFF.

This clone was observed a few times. Here the CDR3 DNA reads TGTGCCAGCAGCTTCCCGACAGGCGTGGGGGCTGAAGCTTTCTTT. It yields the protein CASSFPTGVGAEAFF. The rearrangement uses TRBV7-9 and TRBJ1-1; D perhaps matches TRBD1 (6 bases). The CDR3 is 15 residues long. Per the germline V gene, CDR1 is SEHNR and CDR2 is FQNEAQ (reference sequence). V lost 3 bases and J 6 bases, leaving 17 bases between the germline ends.

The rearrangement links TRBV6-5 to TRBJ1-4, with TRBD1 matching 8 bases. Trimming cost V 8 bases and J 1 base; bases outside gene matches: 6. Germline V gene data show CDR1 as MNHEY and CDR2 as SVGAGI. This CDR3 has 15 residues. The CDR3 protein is CASSRQGITNEKLFF. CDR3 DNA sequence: TGTGCCAGCTCCCGACAGGGGATAACTAATGAAAAACTGTTTTTT.

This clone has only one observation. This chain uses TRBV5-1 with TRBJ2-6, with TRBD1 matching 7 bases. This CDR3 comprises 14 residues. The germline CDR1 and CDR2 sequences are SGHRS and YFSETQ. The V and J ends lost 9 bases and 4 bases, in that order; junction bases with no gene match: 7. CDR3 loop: CANHRGSGANVLTF. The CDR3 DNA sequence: TGCGCCAACCACAGGGGATCGGGGGCCAACGTCCTGACTTTC.

Written as DNA, the CDR3 is TGTGCCAGTAGTAATCAGGGGTCCTACAATGAGCAGTTCTTC. Translated: CASSNQGSYNEQFF. The J gene is TRBJ2-1, the V gene TRBV19; D possibly corresponds to TRBD1 (6 bases). The germline V gene has CDR1 LNHDA and CDR2 SQIVND (reference sequence). Trimming cost V 4 bases and J 1 base, with 8 bases left between them. CDR3 length: 14 amino acids.

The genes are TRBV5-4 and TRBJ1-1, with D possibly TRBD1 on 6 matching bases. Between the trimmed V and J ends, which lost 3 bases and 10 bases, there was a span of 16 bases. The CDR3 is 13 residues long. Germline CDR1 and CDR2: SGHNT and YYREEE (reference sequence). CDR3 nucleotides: TGTGCCAGCAGCTCCGGGGGCCCGGGACGAGCTTTCTTT. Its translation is CASSSGGPGRAFF.

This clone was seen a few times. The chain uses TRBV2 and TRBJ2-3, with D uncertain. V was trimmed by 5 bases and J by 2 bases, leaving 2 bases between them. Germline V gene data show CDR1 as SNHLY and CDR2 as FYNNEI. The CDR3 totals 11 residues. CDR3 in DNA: TGTGCCAGCAGTATCACAGATACGCAGTATTTT. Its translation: CASSITDTQYF.

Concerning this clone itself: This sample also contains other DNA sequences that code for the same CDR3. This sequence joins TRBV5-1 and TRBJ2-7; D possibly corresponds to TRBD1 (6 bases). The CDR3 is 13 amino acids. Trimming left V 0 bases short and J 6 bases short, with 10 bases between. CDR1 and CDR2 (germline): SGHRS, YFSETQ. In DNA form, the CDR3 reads TGCGCCAGCAGCTTGGGTCAGGGGCGCGAGCAGTACTTC. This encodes CASSLGQGREQYF.

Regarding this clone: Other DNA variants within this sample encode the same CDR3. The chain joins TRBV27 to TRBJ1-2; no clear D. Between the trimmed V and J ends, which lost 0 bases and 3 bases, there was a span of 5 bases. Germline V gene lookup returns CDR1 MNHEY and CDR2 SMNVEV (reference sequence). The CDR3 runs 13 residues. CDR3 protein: CASSLSGDYGYTF. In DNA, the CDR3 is TGTGCCAGCAGTTTATCTGGGGACTATGGCTACACCTTC.

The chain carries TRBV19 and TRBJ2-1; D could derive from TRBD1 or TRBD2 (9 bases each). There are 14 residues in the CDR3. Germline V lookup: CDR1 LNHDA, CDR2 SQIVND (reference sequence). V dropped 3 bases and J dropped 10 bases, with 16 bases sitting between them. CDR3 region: CASSMLAGTGEQFF. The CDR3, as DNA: TGTGCCAGTAGTATGCTAGCGGGGACAGGGGAGCAGTTCTTC.

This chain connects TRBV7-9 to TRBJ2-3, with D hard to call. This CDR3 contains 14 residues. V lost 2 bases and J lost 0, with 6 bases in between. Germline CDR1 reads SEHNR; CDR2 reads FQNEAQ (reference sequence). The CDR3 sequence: CASSLYSSTDTQYF. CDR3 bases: TGTGCCAGCAGCTTATACAGCAGCACAGATACGCAGTATTTT.

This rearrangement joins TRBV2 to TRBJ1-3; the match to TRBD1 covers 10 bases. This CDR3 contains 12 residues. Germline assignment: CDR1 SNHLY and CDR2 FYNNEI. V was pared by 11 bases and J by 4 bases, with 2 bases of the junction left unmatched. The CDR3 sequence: CAWDRGGNTIYF. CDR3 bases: TGTGCCTGGGACAGGGGAGGAAACACCATATATTTT.

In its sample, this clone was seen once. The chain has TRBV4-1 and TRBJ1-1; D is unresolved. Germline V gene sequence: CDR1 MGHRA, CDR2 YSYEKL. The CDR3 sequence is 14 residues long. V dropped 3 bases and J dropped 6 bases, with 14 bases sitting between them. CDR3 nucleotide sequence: TGCGCCAGCAGCCAGGGGTCAGCATGGCCTGAAGCTTTCTTT. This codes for CASSQGSAWPEAFF.

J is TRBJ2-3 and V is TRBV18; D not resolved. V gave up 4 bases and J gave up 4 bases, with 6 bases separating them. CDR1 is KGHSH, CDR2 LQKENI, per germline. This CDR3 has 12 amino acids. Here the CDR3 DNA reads TGTGCCAGCTCACAGAGAGCAGATACGCAGTATTTT. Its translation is CASSQRADTQYF.

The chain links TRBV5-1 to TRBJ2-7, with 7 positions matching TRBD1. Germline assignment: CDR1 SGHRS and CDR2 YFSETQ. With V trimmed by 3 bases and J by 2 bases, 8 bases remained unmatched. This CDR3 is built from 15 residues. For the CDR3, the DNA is TGCGCCAGCAGCTCCTACCTTGGACAGGCCTACGAGCAGTACTTC. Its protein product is CASSSYLGQAYEQYF.

The CDR3 region is CATSRVGELFF. Written as DNA, the CDR3 is TGTGCCACCAGCAGAGTCGGGGAGCTGTTTTTT. This sequence joins TRBV15 and TRBJ2-2; no clear D. CDR1 LNHNV and CDR2 YYDKDF come from the germline V gene (reference sequence). This CDR3 has 11 residues. With 1 base removed from V and 7 bases from J, the gap between germline ends came to 1 base.

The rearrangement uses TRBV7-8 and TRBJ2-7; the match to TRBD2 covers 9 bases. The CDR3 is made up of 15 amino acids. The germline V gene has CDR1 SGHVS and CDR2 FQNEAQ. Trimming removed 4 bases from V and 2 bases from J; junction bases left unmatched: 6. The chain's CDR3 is CASSSRLAATYEQYF. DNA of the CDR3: TGTGCCAGCAGCTCCCGACTAGCGGCGACCTACGAGCAGTACTTC.

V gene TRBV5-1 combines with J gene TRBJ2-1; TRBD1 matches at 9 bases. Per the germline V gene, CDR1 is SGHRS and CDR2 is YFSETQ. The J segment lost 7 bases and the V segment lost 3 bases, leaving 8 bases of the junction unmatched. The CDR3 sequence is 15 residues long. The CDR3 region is CASSYGTGTRNEQFF. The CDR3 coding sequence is TGCGCCAGCAGCTATGGGACAGGGACGAGAAATGAGCAGTTCTTC. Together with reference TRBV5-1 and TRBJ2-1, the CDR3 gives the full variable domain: KAGVTQTPRYLIKTRGQQVTLSCSPISGHRSVSWYQQTPGQGLQFLFEYFSETQRNKGNFPGRFSGRQFSNSRSEMNVSTLELGDSALYLCASSYGTGTRNEQFFGPGTRLTVL.

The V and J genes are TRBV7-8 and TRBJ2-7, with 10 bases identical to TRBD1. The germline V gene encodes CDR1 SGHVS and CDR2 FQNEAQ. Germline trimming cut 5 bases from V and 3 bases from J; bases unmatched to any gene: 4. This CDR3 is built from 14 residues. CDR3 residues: CASSRRTGGYEQYF. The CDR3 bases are TGTGCCAGCAGCCGGCGGACAGGGGGCTACGAGCAGTACTTC.

For the CDR3, the DNA is TGTGCCAGTAGCCCTCGGGACAGGGGTACCGGGGAGCTGTTTTTT. This codes for CASSPRDRGTGELFF. The rearrangement joins TRBV19 to TRBJ2-2, with TRBD1 identical over 10 bases. Looked up from germline, CDR1 is LNHDA and CDR2 is SQIVND (reference sequence). The CDR3 extends over 15 amino acids. The ends lost 6 bases at V and 5 bases at J; junction bases unmatched: 6.

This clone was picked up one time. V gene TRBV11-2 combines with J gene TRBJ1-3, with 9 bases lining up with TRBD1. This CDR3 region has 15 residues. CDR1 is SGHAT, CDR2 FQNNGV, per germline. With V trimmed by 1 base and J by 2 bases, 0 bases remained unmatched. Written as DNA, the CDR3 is TGTGCCAGCAGCTTAGGGACAGGGGCTGGAAACACCATATATTTT. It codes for CASSLGTGAGNTIYF.